These T cell receptor beta chains were read from a single sample in a study of blood T cell repertoires in COVID-19. Clones were read by immunoSEQ multiplex PCR, and TCRdb kept only the in-frame ones, dropping some. The data hold approximately 250,000 clones, with 80% to 90% observed a single time. The sequenced sample consisted of PBMCs or T cells enriched from blood (not recorded which). The receptor source for this set is a man aged 25-40 years with acute COVID-19. Each CDR3 is given with its conserved first and last residue. A D gene is named only where the DNA matches it firmly. Not all rows give a size; the values are once, few, many and, for expanded clones, a class.

V gene: TRBV19
J gene: TRBJ2-1
D gene: TRBD2
clone size: NA
CDR3 protein: CASSILAGGAQDEQFF
CDR3 DNA: TGTGCCAGTAGTATCCTAGCGGGAGGAGCTCAGGATGAGCAGTTCTTC

V gene: TRBV7-9
J gene: TRBJ1-3
D gene: NA
clone size: NA
CDR3 protein: CASSLQGAGNTIYF
CDR3 DNA: TGTGCCAGCAGCTTACAGGGTGCAGGAAACACCATATATTTT

V gene: TRBV6-1
J gene: TRBJ1-5
D gene: NA
clone size: NA
CDR3 protein: CASSERPGGEVSNQPQHF
CDR3 DNA: TGTGCCAGCAGTGAACGGCCTGGAGGGGAGGTTAGCAATCAGCCCCAGCATTTT

V gene: TRBV19
J gene: TRBJ2-1
D gene: TRBD1
clone size: once
CDR3 protein: CASSIFGQGDTSSYNEQFF
CDR3 DNA: TGTGCCAGTAGTATTTTCGGACAGGGAGACACTAGCTCCTACAATGAGCAGTTCTTC

V gene: TRBV30
J gene: TRBJ1-5
D gene: TRBD1
clone size: NA
CDR3 protein: CAWSTGSNQPQHF
CDR3 DNA: TGTGCCTGGTCGACAGGGAGCAATCAGCCCCAGCATTTT

V gene: TRBV2
J gene: TRBJ2-3
D gene: NA
clone size: NA
CDR3 protein: CASSVEGGHTDTQYF
CDR3 DNA: TGTGCCAGCAGTGTGGAGGGGGGGCACACAGATACGCAGTATTTT

V gene: TRBV28
J gene: TRBJ2-5
D gene: TRBD2
clone size: NA
CDR3 protein: CASSLARGGTQYF
CDR3 DNA: TGTGCCAGCAGTTTAGCCCGGGGGGGGACCCAGTACTTC

V gene: TRBV2
J gene: TRBJ1-1
D gene: NA
clone size: few
CDR3 protein: CASSDQTRGTEAFF
CDR3 DNA: TGTGCCAGCAGTGATCAAACACGGGGGACTGAAGCTTTCTTT

V gene: TRBV9
J gene: TRBJ2-1
D gene: NA
clone size: NA
CDR3 protein: CASSVGAEGSYNEQFF
CDR3 DNA: TGTGCCAGCAGCGTAGGGGCGGAGGGCTCCTACAATGAGCAGTTCTTC

V gene: TRBV5-1
J gene: TRBJ1-1
D gene: NA
clone size: NA
CDR3 protein: CASSWGSDGTKNTEAFF
CDR3 DNA: TGTGCCAGCAGCTGGGGCTCGGACGGAACCAAGAACACTGAAGCTTTCTTT

V gene: TRBV5-1
J gene: TRBJ2-3
D gene: NA
clone size: NA
CDR3 protein: CASSQTDTDTQYF
CDR3 DNA: TGTGCCAGCAGCCAGACTGACACAGATACGCAGTATTTT

V gene: TRBV2
J gene: TRBJ1-3
D gene: NA
clone size: NA
CDR3 protein: CASRGLLSGNTIYF
CDR3 DNA: TGTGCCAGCAGGGGCCTACTCTCTGGAAACACCATATATTTT

V gene: TRBV27
J gene: TRBJ1-6
D gene: TRBD1
clone size: NA
CDR3 protein: CASRGQGVLSSPLHF
CDR3 DNA: TGTGCCAGCAGGGGACAGGGTGTTCTTTCTTCACCCCTCCACTTT

V gene: TRBV4-2
J gene: TRBJ2-3
D gene: TRBD2
clone size: NA
CDR3 protein: CASSPSGAGEGPDTQYF
CDR3 DNA: TGTGCCAGCAGCCCCTCCGGGGCGGGAGAGGGGCCAGATACGCAGTATTTT

V gene: TRBV13
J gene: TRBJ1-6
D gene: NA
clone size: NA
CDR3 protein: CASSLAGLNSPLHF
CDR3 DNA: TGTGCCAGCAGCTTAGCAGGGCTTAATTCACCCCTCCACTTT

V gene: TRBV11-3
J gene: TRBJ1-4
D gene: TRBD1
clone size: few
CDR3 protein: CASSSWTGGGTNEKLFF
CDR3 DNA: TGTGCCAGCAGCTCCTGGACAGGTGGAGGAACTAATGAAAAACTGTTTTTT

V gene: TRBV5-4
J gene: TRBJ1-2
D gene: NA
clone size: once
CDR3 protein: CASSLGGTGANYGYTF
CDR3 DNA: TGTGCCAGCAGCTTGGGTGGGACGGGAGCTAACTATGGCTACACCTTC

V gene: TRBV25-1
J gene: TRBJ1-2
D gene: NA
clone size: NA
CDR3 protein: CATQTANYGYTF
CDR3 DNA: TGTGCCACCCAGACAGCTAACTATGGCTACACCTTC

V gene: TRBV18
J gene: TRBJ2-5
D gene: TRBD1
clone size: NA
CDR3 protein: CASSSTGGAETQYF
CDR3 DNA: TGTGCCAGCTCATCTACAGGGGGCGCGGAGACCCAGTACTTC

V gene: TRBV9
J gene: TRBJ1-5
D gene: TRBD1
clone size: NA
CDR3 protein: CASSSTDRGNQPQHF
CDR3 DNA: TGTGCCAGCAGCTCCACGGACAGGGGAAATCAGCCCCAGCATTTT

V gene: TRBV2
J gene: TRBJ2-5
D gene: NA
clone size: NA
CDR3 protein: CASEQEKRETQYF
CDR3 DNA: TGTGCCAGCGAACAGGAGAAGAGGGAGACCCAGTACTTC

V gene: TRBV18
J gene: TRBJ1-6
D gene: TRBD1
clone size: NA
CDR3 protein: CASSPRQGSIASPLHF
CDR3 DNA: TGTGCCAGCTCACCGCGACAGGGTTCAATCGCGTCACCCCTCCACTTT

V gene: TRBV6-6
J gene: TRBJ2-1
D gene: NA
clone size: NA
CDR3 protein: CASNAGGNEQFF
CDR3 DNA: TGTGCCAGCAACGCTGGGGGGAATGAGCAGTTCTTC

V gene: TRBV7-9
J gene: TRBJ2-5
D gene: NA
clone size: NA
CDR3 protein: CASSLLGAGETQYF
CDR3 DNA: TGTGCCAGCAGCTTACTGGGGGCCGGGGAGACCCAGTACTTC

V gene: TRBV18
J gene: TRBJ1-4
D gene: NA
clone size: NA
CDR3 protein: CASSPPGLGSEKLFF
CDR3 DNA: TGTGCCAGCTCACCTCCGGGACTTGGGAGTGAAAAACTGTTTTTT

V gene: TRBV24-1
J gene: TRBJ2-1
D gene: TRBD2
clone size: NA
CDR3 protein: CATSDPLGRETNEQFF
CDR3 DNA: TGTGCCACCAGTGATCCCCTGGGGCGGGAGACCAATGAGCAGTTCTTC

V gene: TRBV24-1
J gene: TRBJ2-2
D gene: TRBD2
clone size: once
CDR3 protein: CATSGRAAGELFF
CDR3 DNA: TGTGCCACCAGCGGGAGGGCTGCCGGGGAGCTGTTTTTT

V gene: TRBV5-1
J gene: TRBJ2-1
D gene: TRBD2
clone size: once
CDR3 protein: CASSLKFSGGANEQFF
CDR3 DNA: TGCGCCAGCAGCTTGAAATTTAGCGGGGGGGCCAATGAGCAGTTCTTC

V gene: TRBV6-2/TRBV6-3
J gene: TRBJ1-2
D gene: NA
clone size: NA
CDR3 protein: CASSYYITVAHGYTF
CDR3 DNA: TGTGCCAGCAGTTACTATATAACCGTGGCCCATGGCTACACCTTC

V gene: TRBV7-9
J gene: TRBJ2-5
D gene: NA
clone size: NA
CDR3 protein: CASSSTTAPGLSQETQYF
CDR3 DNA: TGTGCCAGCAGCTCCACCACCGCCCCAGGGCTGAGCCAAGAGACCCAGTACTTC

V gene: TRBV19
J gene: TRBJ2-2
D gene: NA
clone size: NA
CDR3 protein: CASSMRGPGELFF
CDR3 DNA: TGTGCCAGTAGTATGCGGGGCCCCGGGGAGCTGTTTTTT

V gene: TRBV6-5
J gene: TRBJ1-6
D gene: NA
clone size: once
CDR3 protein: CASPWRGHNSPLHF
CDR3 DNA: TGTGCCAGCCCCTGGAGGGGCCATAATTCACCCCTCCACTTT

V gene: TRBV7-9
J gene: TRBJ1-2
D gene: TRBD1
clone size: NA
CDR3 protein: CASSLGTGADGYTF
CDR3 DNA: TGTGCCAGCAGCCTCGGGACAGGGGCTGATGGCTACACCTTC

V gene: TRBV29-1
J gene: TRBJ2-1
D gene: TRBD1
clone size: NA
CDR3 protein: CSALRDRAFNEQFF
CDR3 DNA: TGCAGCGCCCTGAGGGACAGGGCATTCAATGAGCAGTTCTTC

V gene: TRBV5-4
J gene: TRBJ2-2
D gene: TRBD1
clone size: NA
CDR3 protein: CASSLLKGQGSAGELFF
CDR3 DNA: TGTGCCAGCAGCCTACTTAAGGGACAGGGGTCGGCCGGGGAGCTGTTTTTT

V gene: TRBV30
J gene: TRBJ2-6
D gene: NA
clone size: NA
CDR3 protein: CAWSSSSGANVLTF
CDR3 DNA: TGTGCCTGGAGTAGTAGCTCTGGGGCCAACGTCCTGACTTTC

V gene: TRBV11-3
J gene: TRBJ2-3
D gene: TRBD2
clone size: once
CDR3 protein: CASSWPLGTSGRPSTDTQYF
CDR3 DNA: TGTGCCAGCAGCTGGCCGTTGGGGACTAGCGGGAGGCCAAGCACAGATACGCAGTATTTT

V gene: TRBV9
J gene: TRBJ1-2
D gene: NA
clone size: NA
CDR3 protein: CASSGFRVLGYTF
CDR3 DNA: TGTGCCAGCAGCGGATTCAGGGTGCTTGGGTACACCTTC

V gene: TRBV15
J gene: TRBJ1-2
D gene: NA
clone size: NA
CDR3 protein: CATSRERAVLNYGYTF
CDR3 DNA: TGTGCCACCAGCAGAGAGAGGGCGGTTCTCAACTATGGCTACACCTTC

V gene: TRBV11-3
J gene: TRBJ2-1
D gene: TRBD2
clone size: NA
CDR3 protein: CASSPPGTSGMFNEQFF
CDR3 DNA: TGTGCCAGCAGCCCCCCCGGGACTAGCGGGATGTTCAATGAGCAGTTCTTC

V gene: TRBV15
J gene: TRBJ2-1
D gene: TRBD2
clone size: NA
CDR3 protein: CATSRGAGGSYNEQFF
CDR3 DNA: TGTGCCACCAGCAGAGGAGCGGGGGGCTCCTACAATGAGCAGTTCTTC

V gene: TRBV2
J gene: TRBJ1-5
D gene: TRBD1
clone size: NA
CDR3 protein: CASSEARGQGGQPQHF
CDR3 DNA: TGTGCCAGCAGTGAAGCTAGAGGACAGGGAGGGCAGCCCCAGCATTTT

V gene: TRBV30
J gene: TRBJ1-2
D gene: NA
clone size: NA
CDR3 protein: CAWSHFSQGPSGYTF
CDR3 DNA: TGTGCCTGGAGTCATTTTAGTCAGGGCCCTTCTGGCTACACCTTC

V gene: TRBV30
J gene: TRBJ2-5
D gene: NA
clone size: NA
CDR3 protein: CALTRGQETQYF
CDR3 DNA: TGTGCCCTCACCCGCGGGCAAGAGACCCAGTACTTC

V gene: TRBV4-3
J gene: TRBJ2-3
D gene: NA
clone size: NA
CDR3 protein: CASSQDGPSVTSDTQYF
CDR3 DNA: TGCGCCAGCAGCCAAGATGGGCCTAGCGTTACTTCAGATACGCAGTATTTT

V gene: TRBV6-6
J gene: TRBJ2-2
D gene: TRBD1
clone size: NA
CDR3 protein: CASSRTGAGELFF
CDR3 DNA: TGTGCCAGCAGTAGGACAGGGGCCGGGGAGCTGTTTTTT

V gene: TRBV10-3
J gene: TRBJ1-1
D gene: NA
clone size: NA
CDR3 protein: CAISETGHTEAFF
CDR3 DNA: TGTGCCATCAGTGAAACTGGGCACACTGAAGCTTTCTTT

V gene: TRBV6-1
J gene: TRBJ1-1
D gene: TRBD1
clone size: NA
CDR3 protein: CASSGGQGPRGNTEAFF
CDR3 DNA: TGTGCCAGCAGTGGGGGACAGGGGCCCCGGGGGAACACTGAAGCTTTCTTT

V gene: TRBV5-8
J gene: TRBJ1-5
D gene: NA
clone size: NA
CDR3 protein: CASILKPRGVNQPQHF
CDR3 DNA: TGTGCCAGCATCCTAAAACCCCGCGGGGTGAATCAGCCCCAGCATTTT

V gene: TRBV7-3
J gene: TRBJ2-3
D gene: TRBD2
clone size: NA
CDR3 protein: CASSPRASGTTDTQYF
CDR3 DNA: TGTGCCAGCAGCCCTCGGGCTAGCGGGACCACAGATACGCAGTATTTT

V gene: TRBV7-8
J gene: TRBJ1-2
D gene: NA
clone size: few
CDR3 protein: CASSPQGRDYGYTF
CDR3 DNA: TGTGCCAGCAGCCCACAGGGTAGAGACTATGGCTACACCTTC

V gene: TRBV10-1
J gene: TRBJ2-2
D gene: TRBD2
clone size: few
CDR3 protein: CASSEGLKRGTNTGELFF
CDR3 DNA: TGCGCCAGCAGTGAAGGCCTCAAGCGGGGTACGAACACCGGGGAGCTGTTTTTT

V gene: TRBV7-2
J gene: TRBJ2-5
D gene: TRBD1
clone size: NA
CDR3 protein: CASGSPGTGDVKTQYF
CDR3 DNA: TGTGCCAGCGGTTCCCCCGGGACAGGTGATGTAAAGACCCAGTACTTC

V gene: TRBV11-3
J gene: TRBJ1-3
D gene: NA
clone size: NA
CDR3 protein: CASSGGLISGNTIYF
CDR3 DNA: TGTGCCAGCAGCGGAGGCCTGATCTCTGGAAACACCATATATTTT

V gene: TRBV7-8
J gene: TRBJ2-3
D gene: TRBD2
clone size: NA
CDR3 protein: CASSFDSGSGADTQYF
CDR3 DNA: TGTGCCAGCAGCTTCGACAGCGGGAGCGGGGCAGATACGCAGTATTTT

V gene: TRBV9
J gene: TRBJ2-3
D gene: TRBD2
clone size: NA
CDR3 protein: CASSSGTSGTDTQYF
CDR3 DNA: TGTGCCAGCAGCAGCGGGACTAGCGGCACAGATACGCAGTATTTT

V gene: TRBV4-1
J gene: TRBJ2-3
D gene: TRBD2
clone size: NA
CDR3 protein: CASSYGLAGLLTDTQYF
CDR3 DNA: TGCGCCAGCAGCTACGGACTAGCGGGCCTTTTAACAGATACGCAGTATTTT

V gene: TRBV14
J gene: TRBJ2-3
D gene: TRBD2
clone size: NA
CDR3 protein: CASSRGGGEDTQYF
CDR3 DNA: TGTGCCAGCAGCCGGGGCGGGGGGGAAGATACGCAGTATTTT

V gene: TRBV10-1
J gene: TRBJ1-1
D gene: TRBD1
clone size: NA
CDR3 protein: CASSPGTALNTEAFF
CDR3 DNA: TGCGCCAGCAGCCCAGGGACAGCCTTGAACACTGAAGCTTTCTTT